Following are 2 T cell receptor beta chains from one sample sequenced in a study of T cells expressing NK-cell markers. Each CDR3 protein gets one entry in TCRdb, which reprocessed the 5' RACE reads and gives no DNA. The sample data list almost 450,000 distinct CDR3 sequences. The sequencing input was blood T cells: a sorted CD56 or NKG2C T cell subset, CD4+ or CD8+ T cells, or bulk PBMC T cells (not recorded which). These receptors were taken from a woman aged 18 to 75 in good health.

The chain is built from TRBV14 and TRBJ2-3; the D call from TCRdb, TRBD1, cannot be confirmed without DNA. Germline CDR1 reads SGHDN; CDR2 reads FVKESK. CDR3 size: 17 residues. The CDR3 region is CASSPGRRPTSTDTQYF.

This rearrangement joins TRBV20-1 to TRBJ1-5; checking the TCRdb D call of TRBD1 is not possible without DNA. CDR1 and CDR2 (germline): DFQATT, SNEGSKA (reference sequence). The CDR3 contains 15 residues. The CDR3 spells CSAREVAGDNQPQHF.